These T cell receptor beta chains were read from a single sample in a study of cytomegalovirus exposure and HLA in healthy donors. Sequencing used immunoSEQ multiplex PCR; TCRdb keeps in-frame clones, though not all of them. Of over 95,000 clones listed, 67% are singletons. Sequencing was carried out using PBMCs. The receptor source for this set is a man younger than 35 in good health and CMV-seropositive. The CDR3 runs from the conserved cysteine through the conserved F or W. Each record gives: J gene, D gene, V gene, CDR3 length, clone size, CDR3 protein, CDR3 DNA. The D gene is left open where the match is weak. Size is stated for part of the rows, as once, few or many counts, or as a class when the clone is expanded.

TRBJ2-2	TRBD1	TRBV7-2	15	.	CASSLMGQVTGELFF	TGTGCCAGCAGCTTAATGGGACAGGTCACCGGGGAGCTGTTTTTT
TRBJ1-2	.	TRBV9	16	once	CASSPRLREANYGYTF	TGTGCCAGCAGCCCCAGGTTGAGGGAGGCAAACTATGGCTACACCTTC
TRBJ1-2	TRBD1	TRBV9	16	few	CASHGQGALNGYGYTF	TGTGCCAGCCACGGACAGGGGGCGTTGAATGGGTATGGCTACACCTTC
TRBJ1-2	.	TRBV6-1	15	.	CASSDWTVVDYGYTF	TGTGCCAGCAGTGACTGGACAGTAGTCGACTATGGCTACACCTTC
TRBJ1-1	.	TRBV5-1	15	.	CASSSQGVGNTEAFF	TGCGCCAGCAGCTCACAGGGAGTTGGGAACACTGAAGCTTTCTTT
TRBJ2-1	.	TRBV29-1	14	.	CSVEDTDSYNEQFF	TGCAGCGTTGAAGACACAGACTCCTACAATGAGCAGTTCTTC
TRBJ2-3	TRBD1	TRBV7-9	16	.	CSSSLTGTGGRDTQYF	TGTTCCAGCAGTCTCACCGGGACAGGGGGTAGAGATACGCAGTATTTT
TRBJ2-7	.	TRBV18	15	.	CASSSWDIPTGEQYF	TGTGCCAGCTCATCCTGGGACATACCCACCGGCGAGCAGTACTTC
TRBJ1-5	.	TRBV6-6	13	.	CASSYGRNQPQHF	TGTGCCAGCAGTTACGGCCGCAATCAGCCCCAGCATTTT
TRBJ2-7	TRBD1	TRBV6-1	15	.	CASSKPGRGFHEQYF	TGTGCCAGCAGTAAACCCGGCAGGGGGTTCCACGAGCAGTACTTC
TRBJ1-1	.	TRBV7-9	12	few	CASSPPSTEAFF	TGTGCCAGCAGCCCCCCCAGCACTGAAGCTTTCTTT
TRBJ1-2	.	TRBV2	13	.	CASVRRADYGYTF	TGTGCCAGCGTTCGGAGGGCTGACTATGGCTACACCTTC
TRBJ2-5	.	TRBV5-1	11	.	CASSTRETQYF	TGCGCCAGCAGCACACGAGAGACCCAGTACTTC
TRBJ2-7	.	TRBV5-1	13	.	CASSFGLQYEQYF	TGCGCCAGCAGCTTCGGACTGCAGTACGAGCAGTACTTC
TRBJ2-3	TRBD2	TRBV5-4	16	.	CASSEGLAGGEDTQYF	TGTGCCAGCAGCGAGGGACTAGCGGGGGGTGAAGATACGCAGTATTTT
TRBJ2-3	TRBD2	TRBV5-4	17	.	CASSSRERGGAADTQYF	TGTGCCAGCAGCTCGCGCGAGCGCGGGGGGGCCGCAGATACGCAGTATTTT
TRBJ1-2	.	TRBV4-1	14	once	CASSQLPGNYGYTF	TGCGCCAGCAGCCAATTGCCAGGGAACTATGGCTACACCTTC
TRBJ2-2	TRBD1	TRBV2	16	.	CASREHRDRSTGELFF	TGTGCCAGCAGGGAACACCGGGACAGGAGCACCGGGGAGCTGTTTTTT
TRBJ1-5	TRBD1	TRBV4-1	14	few	CASSHTGGNQPQHF	TGCGCCAGCAGTCATACAGGGGGCAATCAGCCCCAGCATTTT
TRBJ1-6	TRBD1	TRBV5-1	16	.	CASSLFGTGNNSPLHF	TGCGCCAGCAGCTTGTTCGGGACAGGGAATAATTCACCCCTCCACTTT
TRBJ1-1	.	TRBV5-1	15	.	CASSPEGRMNTEAFF	TGCGCCAGCAGCCCGGAGGGACGGATGAACACTGAAGCTTTCTTT
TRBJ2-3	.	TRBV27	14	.	CASSFERETDTQYF	TGTGCCAGCAGTTTTGAGAGGGAAACAGATACGCAGTATTTT
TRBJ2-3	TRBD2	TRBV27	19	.	CASRASGLHPRVGLDTQYF	TGTGCCAGCAGGGCTAGCGGGTTACATCCGAGAGTGGGGTTAGATACGCAGTATTTT
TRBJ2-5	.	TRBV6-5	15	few	CASSYPTGSQETQYF	TGTGCCAGCAGTTACCCAACCGGGAGCCAAGAGACCCAGTACTTC
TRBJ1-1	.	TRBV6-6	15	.	CASSYSAGLNTEAFF	TGTGCCAGCAGTTACTCTGCCGGGTTGAACACTGAAGCTTTCTTT
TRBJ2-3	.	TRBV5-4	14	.	CASSLTGGGYTQYF	TGTGCCAGCAGCTTGACTGGAGGAGGGTATACGCAGTATTTT
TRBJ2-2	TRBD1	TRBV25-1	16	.	CASSAPGQGNTGELFF	TGTGCCAGCAGTGCCCCAGGACAGGGGAACACCGGGGAGCTGTTTTTT
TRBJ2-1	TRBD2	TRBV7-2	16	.	CASSLDQRGGKLGEFF	TGTGCCAGCAGCTTAGATCAGCGGGGGGGCAAGTTAGGGGAGTTCTTC
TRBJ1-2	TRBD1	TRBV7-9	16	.	CASSSSGTGVFYGYTF	TGTGCCAGCAGCTCCTCCGGGACAGGGGTTTTCTATGGCTACACCTTC
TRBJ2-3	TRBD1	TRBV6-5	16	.	CASSYRWGQATDTQYF	TGTGCCAGCAGTTACAGATGGGGACAGGCAACAGATACGCAGTATTTT
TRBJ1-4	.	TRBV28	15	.	CASSPSRGNFEKLFF	TGTGCCAGCAGTCCCAGTCGTGGCAATTTTGAAAAACTGTTTTTT
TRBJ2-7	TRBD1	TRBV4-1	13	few	CASSLQTGGEQYF	TGCGCCAGCAGCCTTCAGACAGGGGGCGAGCAGTACTTC
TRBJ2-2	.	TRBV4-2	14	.	CASSQGGPTGELFF	TGTGCCAGCAGCCAAGGGGGGCCCACCGGGGAGCTGTTTTTT
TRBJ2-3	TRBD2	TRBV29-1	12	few	CSVGLARIAQYF	TGCAGCGTCGGACTAGCCCGTATAGCGCAGTATTTT
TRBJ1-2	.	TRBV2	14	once	CASDLTGSNYGYTF	TGTGCCAGCGACCTCACAGGGTCTAACTATGGCTACACCTTC
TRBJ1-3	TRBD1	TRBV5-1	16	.	CASSLPGQGSGNTIYF	TGCGCCAGCAGCTTGCCGGGACAGGGCTCTGGAAACACCATATATTTT
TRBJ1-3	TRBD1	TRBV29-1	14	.	CSVEGDSSGNTIYF	TGCAGCGTTGAGGGGGACAGCTCTGGAAACACCATATATTTT
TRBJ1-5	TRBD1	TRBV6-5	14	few	CASSYGTGGQPQHF	TGTGCCAGCAGTTACGGGACAGGGGGACAGCCCCAGCATTTT
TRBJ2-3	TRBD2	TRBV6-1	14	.	CASSGLAASDTQYF	TGTGCCAGCAGTGGACTAGCGGCCTCAGATACGCAGTATTTT
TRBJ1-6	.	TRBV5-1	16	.	CASRPDRSSYNSPLHF	TGCGCCAGCAGGCCGGACAGAAGCTCCTATAATTCACCCCTCCACTTT
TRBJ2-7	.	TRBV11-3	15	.	CASSSRGREGYEQYF	TGTGCCAGCAGCTCCAGGGGGCGGGAGGGATACGAGCAGTACTTC
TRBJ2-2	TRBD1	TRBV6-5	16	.	CASSYSTGANTGELFF	TGTGCCAGCAGTTACTCGACAGGGGCGAACACCGGGGAGCTGTTTTTT
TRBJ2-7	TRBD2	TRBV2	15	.	CASSEVAGVVYEQYF	TGTGCCAGCAGTGAAGTGGCGGGGGTCGTCTACGAGCAGTACTTC
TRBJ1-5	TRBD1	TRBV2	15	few	CASRATGEGNQPQHF	TGTGCCAGCAGGGCGACAGGGGAAGGGAATCAGCCCCAGCATTTT
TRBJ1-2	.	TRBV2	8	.	CASGGYTF	TGTGCCTCGGGGGGCTACACCTTC
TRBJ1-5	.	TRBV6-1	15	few	CASTLGLDLNQPQHF	TGTGCCAGCACCCTAGGACTGGACCTCAATCAGCCCCAGCATTTT
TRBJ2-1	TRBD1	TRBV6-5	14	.	CASRKSGGGNEQFF	TGTGCCAGCAGAAAATCAGGGGGCGGGAATGAGCAGTTCTTC
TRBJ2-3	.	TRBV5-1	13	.	CASSTVTTDTQYF	TGCGCCAGCAGCACAGTTACCACAGATACGCAGTATTTT
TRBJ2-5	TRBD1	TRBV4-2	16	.	CASSPGLTGEEETQYF	TGTGCCAGCAGCCCCGGCTTGACAGGGGAGGAAGAGACCCAGTACTTC
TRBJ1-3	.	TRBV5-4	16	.	CASSVSQGSRGNTIYF	TGTGCCAGCAGCGTATCACAGGGCTCTCGTGGAAACACCATATATTTT
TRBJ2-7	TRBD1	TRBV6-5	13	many	CASRKGQLYEQYF	TGTGCCAGCAGGAAGGGACAGCTATACGAGCAGTACTTC